One and the same sample provided the 3 T cell receptor beta chains below, sequenced in a study of T cells in Graves' hyperthyroidism and ophthalmopathy. Regions amplified from RNA transcripts were the TCR beta CDR3 regions. Primed by the HTBI set, a first-round RT-PCR was run on the TCR CDR3. TCRdb re-analysed the multiplex PCR reads in MiXCR, keeping a single row per CDR3 protein. The table shows a few hundred thousand distinct CDR3 sequences, with 13% to 15% occurring only once. Specimen: blood. The receptor set was obtained from a woman aged 40 to 50 with Graves' hyperthyroidism that later progressed to Graves' ophthalmopathy.

Many counts were recorded for this clonotype. Here the CDR3 DNA reads TGTGCCTGGAGTGTAGCAAGGGGTATCGGGGAGCTGTTTTTT. Its protein product is CAWSVARGIGELFF. The chain has TRBV30 and TRBJ2-2; D perhaps matches TRBD1 (5 bases). The CDR3 runs to 14 residues. V was trimmed by 0 bases and J by 7 bases, leaving 12 bases between them. Germline V gene sequence: CDR1 GTSNPN, CDR2 SVGIG (reference sequence).

The CDR3 sequence: CASSLPGGSNEQYF. Here the CDR3 DNA reads TGTGCCAGCAGTTTACCAGGGGGGTCCAACGAGCAGTACTTC. The chain uses TRBV28 and TRBJ2-7; D is possibly TRBD1 (7 bases). The CDR3 is 14 amino acids. The germline V gene encodes CDR1 MDHEN and CDR2 SYDVKM. V was trimmed by 2 bases and J by 5 bases, leaving 13 bases between them.

V is TRBV20-1 and J is TRBJ2-5, with D unresolved. The germline V and J ends were trimmed by 0 bases and 4 bases, with 12 bases remaining between them. Germline V gene data show CDR1 as DFQATT and CDR2 as SNEGSKA (reference sequence). The CDR3 is 14 residues long. This chain's CDR3 is CSARDPDHPETQYF. Written as DNA, the CDR3 is TGCAGTGCTAGAGACCCGGATCATCCAGAGACCCAGTACTTC.